This T cell receptor (beta chain) appears in the sequencing data of a study of blood T cell repertoires in COVID-19. In the authors' workflow: Nucleated cell counts were estimated from reference gene primer amplification. Assay used: immunoSEQ multiplex PCR; TCRdb lists only in-frame clones, some missing. That table is the source of V, J and clone size, and D and trimming were worked out from the DNA. Here the sample spans around 150,000 clones, around 79% being singletons. This clone was counted once. The V gene end was trimmed by 5 bases and the J gene end by 5 bases; junction bases not matched to a gene: 4. The germline V gene has CDR1 SQVTM and CDR2 ANQGSEA. The CDR3 runs to 12 residues.

The clonotype originates from a man aged 45 to 65 with active or convalescent COVID-19. The chain carries TRBV29-1 and TRBJ2-5, with TRBD2 matching over 8 bases. Input material: peripheral blood. CDR3 sequence: CSVRTSRETQYF. In nucleotides, the CDR3 is TGCAGCGTTCGGACTAGCCGGGAGACCCAGTACTTC.